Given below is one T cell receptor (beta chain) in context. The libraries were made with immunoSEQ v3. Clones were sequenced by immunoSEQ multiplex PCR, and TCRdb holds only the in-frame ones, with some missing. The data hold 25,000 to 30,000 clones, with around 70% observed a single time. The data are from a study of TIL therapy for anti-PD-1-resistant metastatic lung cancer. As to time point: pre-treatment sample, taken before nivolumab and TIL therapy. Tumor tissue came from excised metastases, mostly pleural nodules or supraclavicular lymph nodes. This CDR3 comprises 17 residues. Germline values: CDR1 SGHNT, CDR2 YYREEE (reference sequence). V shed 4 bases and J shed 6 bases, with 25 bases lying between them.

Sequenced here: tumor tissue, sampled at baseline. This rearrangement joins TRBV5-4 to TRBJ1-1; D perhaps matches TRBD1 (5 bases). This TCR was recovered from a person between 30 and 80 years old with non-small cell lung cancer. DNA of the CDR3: TGTGCCAGCAGCCACTACCAATTAGCACTCAGGGAGTCTGAAGCTTTCTTT. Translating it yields CASSHYQLALRESEAFF. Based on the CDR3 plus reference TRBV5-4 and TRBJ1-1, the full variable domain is ETGVTQSPTHLIKTRGQQVTLRCSSQSGHNTVSWYQQALGQGPQFIFQYYREEENGRGNFPPRFSGLQFPNYSSELNVNALELDDSALYLCASSHYQLALRESEAFFGQGTRLTVV.